The 3 T cell receptor beta chains below come from one sample, sequenced in a study of blood T cell repertoires in COVID-19. Some clones are missing from TCRdb's copy, which holds only in-frame ones; the method was immunoSEQ multiplex PCR. The repertoire holds hundreds of thousands of clones, with 70% to 90% as singletons. Material for sequencing was PBMCs or T cells enriched from blood (not recorded which). Receptors were obtained from a man aged 25-45 years who had recovered from COVID-19.

V gene TRBV3-1 (or the pseudogene TRBV3-2) combines with J gene TRBJ2-2; TRBD2 might be the D (5 bases). The CDR3 runs 11 residues. Per the germline V gene, CDR1 is LGHDT and CDR2 is YNNKEL (reference sequence). The germline V and J ends were trimmed by 5 bases and 8 bases, with 6 bases remaining between them. This chain's CDR3 is CASSTGGELFF. The CDR3 DNA is TGTGCCAGCAGCACGGGGGGGGAGCTGTTTTTT.

Points on this clone: The sample contains more than one DNA sequence encoding this CDR3. This sequence joins TRBV9 and TRBJ2-7, with D unresolved. Looked up from germline, CDR1 is SGDLS and CDR2 is YYNGEE. This CDR3 contains 14 residues. Trimming shortened V by 1 base and J by 1 base, and 9 bases separated the two germline ends. The CDR3 reads CASSVTPGSYEQYF. As DNA, the CDR3 is TGTGCCAGCAGCGTAACCCCAGGATCCTACGAGCAGTACTTC.

The V and J genes are TRBV5-8 and TRBJ2-7, with TRBD1 identical over 9 bases. CDR3 length: 14 residues. The V segment lost 5 bases and the J segment 3 bases; nucleotides outside the gene matches: 6. The germline V gene encodes CDR1 SGHTS and CDR2 YDEGEE. The chain's CDR3 is CASSLGQGSYEQYF. In nucleotides, the CDR3 is TGTGCCAGCAGTCTGGGACAGGGAAGCTACGAGCAGTACTTC.